The count of the clone carrying this T cell receptor beta chain is one. The source of the sample is a study of STAT5B mutations in CD4+ large granular lymphocyte leukemia. TCRdb keeps only in-frame clones here, not all; method: immunoSEQ multiplex PCR. This repertoire shows about 22,000 clones, around 76% found once; its top ten account for 0.35% to 0.5%. The V segment lost 0 bases and the J segment 5 bases; nucleotides outside the gene matches: 13. This CDR3 is 19 amino acids long. The V gene's germline CDR1 is LGHNT and CDR2 FRNRAP. This clonotype was sampled from a human donor in good health. Specimen: CD4+ T cells from blood buffy coats. The chain has TRBV12-5 and TRBJ1-1, with TRBD1 identical over 12 bases. The CDR3 here is CASGLVRGTGGLSGTEAFF. The CDR3 nucleotides are TGTGCTAGTGGTTTGGTACGGGGGACAGGGGGCTTGTCAGGGACTGAAGCTTTCTTT.